One sample yielded the 17 T cell receptor beta chains listed below, sequenced in a study of shared clonotypes between healthy human individuals. Using immunoSEQ multiplex PCR, the repertoire was profiled, and TCRdb retains in-frame clones only, with some absent. The sample lists some 1.5 million clones; roughly 96% were seen once. The material sequenced was naive CD4+ T cells sorted from blood. Described subset: CD45RA+ positively selected. The receptors were sampled from a man younger than 40 in good health.

This chain connects TRBV5-1 to TRBJ2-7, with D perhaps given as TRBD1 or TRBD2 (5 bases each). V was shortened by 1 base and J by 0 bases, with 11 bases between the two germline ends. The CDR3 runs to 15 residues. Germline V gives CDR1 SGHRS, CDR2 YFSETQ. CDR3 sequence reads: CASSLRAGTSYEQYF. The CDR3 bases are TGCGCCAGCAGCTTGCGGGCAGGGACCTCCTACGAGCAGTACTTC.

V gene TRBV7-8 combines with J gene TRBJ2-1; 10 bases fit TRBD2. Germline lookup yields CDR1 SGHVS and CDR2 FQNEAQ. The CDR3 extends over 14 amino acids. The V segment lost 5 bases and the J segment 6 bases; nucleotides outside the gene matches: 4. This CDR3 reads CASSQGLAPNEQFF. The CDR3 DNA sequence: TGTGCCAGCAGCCAGGGACTAGCGCCCAATGAGCAGTTCTTC.

Comments on this clone: A read error may produce the germline difference seen at one junction end. The chain employs TRBV7-2 and TRBJ2-2; 7 positions agree with TRBD1. CDR3 size: 14 residues. The V gene's germline CDR1 is SGHTA and CDR2 FQGNSA. The CDR3 reads CASTLDRVSGELFF. The DNA for the CDR3 is TGTGCCAGCACCTTAGACAGGGTTTCCGGGGAGCTGTTTTTT.

The chain couples TRBV27 to TRBJ2-1; 7 nucleotides align to TRBD1. V dropped 4 bases and J dropped 0; count of bases not matched to a gene: 12. Germline assignment: CDR1 MNHEY and CDR2 SMNVEV (reference sequence). This CDR3 is built from 18 residues. The CDR3 DNA is TGTGCCAGCAGTTCACGACAGGGAAGGGGGAGCTCCTACAATGAGCAGTTCTTC. Translation: CASSSRQGRGSSYNEQFF.

The rearrangement uses TRBV30 and TRBJ1-1; D might be TRBD1 (6 bases). With 0 bases removed from V and 0 bases from J, the gap between germline ends came to 8 bases. This CDR3 is built from 14 residues. Germline CDR1 and CDR2: GTSNPN and SVGIG (reference sequence). This CDR3 reads CAWSVGQMNTEAFF. The CDR3, as DNA: TGTGCCTGGAGTGTAGGACAGATGAACACTGAAGCTTTCTTT.

The rearrangement uses TRBV5-8 and TRBJ1-1, with D perhaps TRBD1 (5 bases). The V end lost 0 bases, the J end lost 9 bases, and 12 bases lay between the germline ends. The CDR3 has 13 amino acids. The germline CDR1 and CDR2 sequences are SGHTS and YDEGEE. In DNA form, the CDR3 reads TGTGCCAGCAGCTTGGAGAGGGGACCTCAAGCTTTCTTT. It encodes CASSLERGPQAFF.

The V and J genes are TRBV10-1 and TRBJ2-1, with 13 bases fitting TRBD2. CDR1 and CDR2 (germline): WNHNN, SYGVQD (reference sequence). The ends lost 6 bases at V and 3 bases at J; junction bases unmatched: 5. This CDR3 comprises 16 residues. The CDR3 DNA sequence: TGCGCCAGCAGCAGACTAGCGGGAGGAATCTACAATGAGCAGTTCTTC. Its protein is CASSRLAGGIYNEQFF.

The chain uses TRBV10-1 and TRBJ1-1, with 9 bases matching TRBD1. This CDR3 is 13 amino acids long. V shed 0 bases and J 11 bases; nucleotides not matched to a gene: 4. CDR1 and CDR2 (germline): WNHNN, SYGVQD (reference sequence). CDR3 protein: CASSESGTGRAFF. DNA of the CDR3: TGCGCCAGCAGTGAGTCCGGGACAGGGCGTGCTTTCTTT.

The chain has TRBV4-1 and TRBJ2-1; D may be TRBD1 (5 bases). The CDR3 is 15 amino acids. Between the trimmed V and J ends, which lost 4 bases and 0 bases, there was a span of 10 bases. Germline lookup yields CDR1 MGHRA and CDR2 YSYEKL. CDR3 coding DNA: TGCGCCAGCAGCCCAGGGCAAAGCTCCTACAATGAGCAGTTCTTC. This translates into CASSPGQSSYNEQFF.

The chain joins TRBV28 to TRBJ2-3, with TRBD1 as a possible D gene (6 bases). Deletions cut 7 bases from V and 5 bases from J, with 16 bases between. The CDR3 has 14 amino acids. Germline CDR1 MDHEN, CDR2 SYDVKM. The CDR3 region has the DNA TGTGCCAGCACTCAACAGGGAAGAAGAGATACGCAGTATTTT. Its translation is CASTQQGRRDTQYF.

The chain's CDR3 is CASSDQAHEQYF. Here the CDR3 DNA reads TGTGCCAGCTCAGATCAGGCCCACGAGCAGTACTTC. The chain employs TRBV18 and TRBJ2-7; unclear D gene. The V gene lost 5 bases and the J gene lost 5 bases, with 10 bases spanning the gap. The V gene's germline CDR1 is KGHSH and CDR2 LQKENI. This CDR3 comprises 12 residues. Supplemented by reference TRBV18 and TRBJ2-7, the full variable domain reads NAGVMQNPRHLVRRRGQEARLRCSPMKGHSHVYWYRQLPEEGLKFMVYLQKENIIDESGMPKERFSAEFPKEGPSILRIQQVVRGDSAAYFCASSDQAHEQYFGPGTRLTVT.

The chain has TRBV5-1 and TRBJ2-3; D is ambiguous. Trimming shortened V by 1 base and J by 2 bases, and 11 bases separated the two germline ends. The V gene's germline CDR1 is SGHRS and CDR2 YFSETQ. The CDR3 has 15 amino acids. CDR3 loop: CASSLQPTITDTQYF. DNA for the CDR3: TGCGCCAGCAGCTTGCAGCCCACTATCACAGATACGCAGTATTTT.

The genes are TRBV5-1 and TRBJ2-4, with a possible D match to TRBD2 (6 bases). From germline, CDR1 is SGHRS and CDR2 YFSETQ. The CDR3 has 16 residues. V was cut by 4 bases and J by 0 bases, with 14 bases left in between. CDR3 DNA: TGCGCCAGCAGCCCTGGCGTGGGACTAGCCAAAAACATTCAGTACTTC. It translates to CASSPGVGLAKNIQYF.

Points on this clone: The sample holds other DNA sequences that translate to the same CDR3. J is TRBJ1-4 and V is TRBV18; D is ambiguous. Between the trimmed V and J ends, which lost 6 bases and 8 bases, there was a span of 10 bases. The length of the CDR3 is 12 residues. Germline V CDR1 and CDR2: KGHSH, LQKENI. The CDR3 sequence is CASSPSREKLFF. DNA of the CDR3: TGTGCCAGCTCCCCGTCCCGCGAAAAACTGTTTTTT.

In nucleotides, the CDR3 is TGTGCCAGCAGCTTAGCGCCGCAAGAGACCCAGTACTTC. Translated: CASSLAPQETQYF. This sequence joins TRBV7-9 and TRBJ2-5; no clear D. Germline V lookup: CDR1 SEHNR, CDR2 FQNEAQ (reference sequence). V lost 0 bases to trimming and J lost 2 bases, with 4 bases between them. This CDR3 region has 13 residues. The full variable domain, rest sourced from reference TRBV7-9 and TRBJ2-5, is DTGVSQNPRHKITKRGQNVTFRCDPISEHNRLYWYRQTLGQGPEFLTYFQNEAQLEKSRLLSDRFSAERPKGSFSTLEIQRTEQGDSAMYLCASSLAPQETQYFGPGTRLLVL.

The V and J genes are TRBV27 and TRBJ2-5; D call uncertain. The V end lost 6 bases, the J end lost 3 bases, and 11 bases lay between the germline ends. The CDR3 has 13 residues. Germline V CDR1 and CDR2: MNHEY, SMNVEV (reference sequence). The CDR3 protein is CASSILGEETQYF. Written as DNA, the CDR3 is TGTGCCAGCAGCATTCTGGGCGAAGAGACCCAGTACTTC.

The rearrangement links TRBV4-3 to TRBJ2-7; D assignment may be TRBD1 or TRBD2 (6 bases each). The CDR3 is made up of 14 amino acids. Germline loops: CDR1 LGHNA, CDR2 YSLEER. V was shortened by 0 bases and J by 6 bases, with 12 bases between the two germline ends. In DNA, the CDR3 is TGCGCCAGCAGCCAAGATGGGGGGCGGGGCGAGCAGTACTTC. Residues: CASSQDGGRGEQYF.